This T cell receptor beta chain comes out of a study of T cell responses to AZD1222 COVID-19 vaccine. Germline V gives CDR1 SNHLY, CDR2 FYNNEI. Trimming took 6 bases from V and 5 from J; bases not matched to a gene: 8. This CDR3 is 15 amino acids long. With respect to this clone: Its matching antigen is unknown.

Repertoires were generated with immunoSEQ multiplex PCR, while TCRdb's copy carries only in-frame clones and drops some. Here the sample spans around 170,000 clones, 90% being singletons. Study-level results: Mostly white British, mostly female donors; authors suggested clonal diversity may be underestimated.

The chain is built from TRBV2 and TRBJ1-4; 8 bases are shared with TRBD1. Sequences were derived from peripheral blood, sampled on day 0 of AZD1222 vaccination. The TCR originated in an adult in good health. The CDR3 sequence is CASRKTGVNNEKLFF. Here the CDR3 DNA reads TGTGCCAGCAGAAAGACAGGGGTTAACAATGAAAAACTGTTTTTT.